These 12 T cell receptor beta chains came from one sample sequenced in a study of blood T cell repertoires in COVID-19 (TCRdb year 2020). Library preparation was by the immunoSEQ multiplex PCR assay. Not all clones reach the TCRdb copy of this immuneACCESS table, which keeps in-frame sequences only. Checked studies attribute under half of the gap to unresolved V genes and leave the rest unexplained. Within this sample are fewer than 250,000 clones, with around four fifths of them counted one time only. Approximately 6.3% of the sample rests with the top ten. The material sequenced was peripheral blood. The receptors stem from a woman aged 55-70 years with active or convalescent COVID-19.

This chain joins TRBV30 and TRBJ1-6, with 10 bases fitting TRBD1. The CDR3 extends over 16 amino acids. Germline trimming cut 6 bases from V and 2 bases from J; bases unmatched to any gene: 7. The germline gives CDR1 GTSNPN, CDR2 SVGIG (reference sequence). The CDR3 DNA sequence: TGTGCCTGTCCGGGACAGGGGAGCACCTATAATTCACCCCTCCACTTT. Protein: CACPGQGSTYNSPLHF.

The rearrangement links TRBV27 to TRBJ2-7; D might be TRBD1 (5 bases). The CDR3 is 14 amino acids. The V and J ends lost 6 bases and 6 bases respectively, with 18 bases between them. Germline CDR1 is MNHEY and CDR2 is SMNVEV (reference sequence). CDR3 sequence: CASRRTQTGPEQYF. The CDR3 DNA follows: TGTGCCAGCAGACGGACACAGACGGGCCCCGAGCAGTACTTC.

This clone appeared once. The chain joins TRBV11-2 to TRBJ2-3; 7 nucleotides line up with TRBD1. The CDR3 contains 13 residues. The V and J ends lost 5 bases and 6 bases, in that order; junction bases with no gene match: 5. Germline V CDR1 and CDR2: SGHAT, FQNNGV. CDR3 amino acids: CASSTDRADTQYF. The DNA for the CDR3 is TGTGCCAGCAGCACCGACAGGGCCGATACGCAGTATTTT.

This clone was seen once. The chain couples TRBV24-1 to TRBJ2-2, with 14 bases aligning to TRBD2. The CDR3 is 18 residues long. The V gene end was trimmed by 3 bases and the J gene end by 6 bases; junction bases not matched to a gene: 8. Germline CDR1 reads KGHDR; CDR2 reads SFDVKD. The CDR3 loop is CATSDLTSGRARAGELFF. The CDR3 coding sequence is TGTGCCACCAGTGATCTGACTAGCGGGAGGGCCAGAGCCGGGGAGCTGTTTTTT.

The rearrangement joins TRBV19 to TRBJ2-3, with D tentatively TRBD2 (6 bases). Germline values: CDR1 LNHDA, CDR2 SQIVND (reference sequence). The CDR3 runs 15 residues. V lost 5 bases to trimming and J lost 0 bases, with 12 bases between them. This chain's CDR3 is CASSLSGLSTDTQYF. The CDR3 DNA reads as TGTGCCAGTAGTCTGAGCGGGTTAAGCACAGATACGCAGTATTTT.

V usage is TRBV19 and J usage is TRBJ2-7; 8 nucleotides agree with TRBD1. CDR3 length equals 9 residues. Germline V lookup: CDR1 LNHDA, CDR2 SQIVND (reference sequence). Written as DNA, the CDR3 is TGTGCCACGCCGGCCACAGGGGGTGTC. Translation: CATPATGGV.

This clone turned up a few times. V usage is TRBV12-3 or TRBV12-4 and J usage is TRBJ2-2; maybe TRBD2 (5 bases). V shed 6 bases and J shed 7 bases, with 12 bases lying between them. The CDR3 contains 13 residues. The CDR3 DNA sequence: TGTGCCAGCAGCCCGCTAGCCCGCGGGGAGCTGTTTTTT. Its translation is CASSPLARGELFF.

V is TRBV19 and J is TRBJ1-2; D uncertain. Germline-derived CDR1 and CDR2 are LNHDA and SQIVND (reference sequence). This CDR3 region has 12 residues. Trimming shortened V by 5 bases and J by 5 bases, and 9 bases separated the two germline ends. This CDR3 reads CASSRAGYGYTF. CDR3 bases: TGTGCCAGTAGTCGGGCGGGGTATGGCTACACCTTC.

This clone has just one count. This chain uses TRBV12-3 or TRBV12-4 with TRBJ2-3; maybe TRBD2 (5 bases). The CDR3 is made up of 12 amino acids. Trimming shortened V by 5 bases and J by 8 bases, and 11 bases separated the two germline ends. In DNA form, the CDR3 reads TGTGCCAGCAGTCCGGTTGGAGGTACGCAGTATTTT. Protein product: CASSPVGGTQYF.

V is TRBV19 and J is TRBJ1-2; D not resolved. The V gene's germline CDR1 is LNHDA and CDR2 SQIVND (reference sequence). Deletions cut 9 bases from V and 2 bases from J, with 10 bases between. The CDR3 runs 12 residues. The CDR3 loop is CASRTGNYGYTF. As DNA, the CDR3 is TGTGCCAGCCGGACGGGGAACTATGGCTACACCTTC.

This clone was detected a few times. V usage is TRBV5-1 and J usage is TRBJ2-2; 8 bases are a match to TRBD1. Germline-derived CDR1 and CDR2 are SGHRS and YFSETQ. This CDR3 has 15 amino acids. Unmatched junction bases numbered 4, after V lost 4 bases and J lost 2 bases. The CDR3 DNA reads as TGCGCCAGCAGCCCTGGACAGGGAAACACCGGGGAGCTGTTTTTT. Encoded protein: CASSPGQGNTGELFF.

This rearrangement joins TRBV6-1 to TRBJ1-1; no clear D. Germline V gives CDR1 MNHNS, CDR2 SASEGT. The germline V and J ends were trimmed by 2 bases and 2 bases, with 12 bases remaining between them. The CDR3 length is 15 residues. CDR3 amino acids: CASSETWRGNTEAFF. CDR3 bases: TGTGCCAGCAGTGAAACTTGGAGAGGAAACACTGAAGCTTTCTTT.